These 9 T cell receptor beta chains share one sample of origin, sequenced in a study of CD4 T cells in relation to SARS-CoV-2 and coronaviruses. Before the COVID-19 pandemic, during about 2010-2018, CD4+ T cells were taken from unexposed donors. Clones were sequenced by immunoSEQ multiplex PCR, and TCRdb holds only the in-frame ones, with some missing. Of about 65,000 clones in the sample, about nine tenths were seen once. The source material was memory CD4+ T cells from PBMCs. The receptor set was obtained from a human donor in good health.

This clone was seen just once. The V and J genes are TRBV27 and TRBJ1-5; D gene uncertain. The V end lost 3 bases, the J end lost 7 bases, and 13 bases lay between the germline ends. This CDR3 has 14 amino acids. Germline V gene lookup returns CDR1 MNHEY and CDR2 SMNVEV (reference sequence). The CDR3 DNA is TGTGCCAGCAGTTTCGGAGGAATGGGCCAGCCCCAGCATTTT. Its protein is CASSFGGMGQPQHF.

This clone was seen just once. The chain joins TRBV12-3 or TRBV12-4 to TRBJ1-6, with D possibly matching TRBD1 (5 bases). Trimming shortened V by 2 bases and J by 11 bases, and 10 bases separated the two germline ends. The CDR3 spans 13 residues. CDR3 protein: CASSLSRDPPLHF. The CDR3 nucleotides are TGTGCCAGCAGTTTATCGAGGGACCCACCCCTCCACTTT.

This rearrangement joins TRBV7-3 to TRBJ2-1; weak D call: TRBD2 (5 bases). There are 19 residues in the CDR3. The germline V gene encodes CDR1 SGHTA and CDR2 FQGTGA. The V gene lost 2 bases and the J gene lost 0 bases, with 20 bases spanning the gap. CDR3 sequence reads: CASSLFGKLGRASYNEQFF. Here the CDR3 DNA reads TGTGCCAGCAGCTTATTCGGGAAACTAGGGCGGGCCTCCTACAATGAGCAGTTCTTC.

The V and J genes are TRBV6-2 or TRBV6-3 and TRBJ1-2; D perhaps matches TRBD1 (6 bases). V was cut by 6 bases and J by 4 bases, with 18 bases left in between. CDR1 and CDR2 from the germline V gene are MNHEY and SVGEGT. This CDR3 has 15 amino acids. This CDR3 reads CASSRTVRQAYGYTF. As DNA, the CDR3 is TGTGCCAGCAGCCGAACGGTACGACAGGCCTATGGCTACACCTTC.

This chain joins TRBV7-2 and TRBJ2-5; D is unresolved. Trimming took 5 bases from V and 5 from J, leaving 15 bases between them. Germline CDR1 SGHTA, CDR2 FQGNSA. The CDR3 loop spans 14 amino acids. The CDR3, as DNA: TGTGCCAGCAGCCTAAGGGCTGTGGGCGAGACCCAGTACTTC. Translated: CASSLRAVGETQYF.

This clone appeared once. The chain is built from TRBV11-2 and TRBJ2-5; maybe TRBD2 (6 bases). The CDR3 covers 15 residues. CDR1 is SGHAT, CDR2 FQNNGV, per germline. Deletions cut 0 bases from V and 4 bases from J, with 12 bases between. As DNA, the CDR3 is TGTGCCAGCAGCTTAGAAAGGGTGCGGGGAGAGACCCAGTACTTC. Translated, it gives CASSLERVRGETQYF.

The chain links TRBV5-1 to TRBJ2-5; maybe TRBD2 (6 bases). The CDR3 is 13 residues long. In germline, CDR1 is SGHRS, CDR2 YFSETQ. V lost 4 bases and J lost 2, with 9 bases in between. The CDR3 is CASSDSGQETQYF. The CDR3 DNA reads TGCGCCAGCAGCGATAGCGGTCAAGAGACCCAGTACTTC.

This rearrangement joins TRBV30 to TRBJ2-4, with no clear D. V lost 4 bases to trimming and J lost 1 base, with 17 bases between them. The CDR3 consists of 16 residues. Germline lookup yields CDR1 GTSNPN and CDR2 SVGIG (reference sequence). CDR3 DNA sequence: TGTGCCTGGACTAAAGCCAACGCCGGGGCCAAAAACATTCAGTACTTC. Translation gives CAWTKANAGAKNIQYF.

The chain recombines TRBV2 with TRBJ1-1; 11 nucleotides line up with TRBD1. There are 15 residues in the CDR3. The J segment lost 4 bases and the V segment lost 7 bases, leaving 8 bases of the junction unmatched. Per germline, CDR1 SNHLY and CDR2 FYNNEI. For the CDR3, the DNA is TGTGCCAGCAACCCTGGGGGGACAGGGGGCACTGAAGCTTTCTTT. Translated, it gives CASNPGGTGGTEAFF.